This T cell receptor beta chain came from a study of blood T cell repertoires in COVID-19. Study-wide context: Samples representing acute and convalescent COVID-19 were sourced from the United States, Italy and Spain.

The CDR3 is made up of 15 amino acids. V was trimmed by 3 bases and J by 0 bases, leaving 12 bases between them. Germline V gives CDR1 SNHLY, CDR2 FYNNEI. The study drew participants aged about 18 to 89 years from approximately 25 US areas. A PCR-confirmed or clinician-diagnosed COVID-19 case had contacted exposed participants within 2 weeks of entry. Authors' methods: Reference gene primer amplification in the assay estimated nucleated cell counts. Measured with immunoSEQ multiplex PCR; TCRdb has only the in-frame clones, and not every one. The V and J calls and clone size were taken over from that table, and D and trimming were inferred from the DNA. The sample records more than 200,000 clones, over 70% being singletons.

Sequenced sample: PBMCs or T cells enriched from blood (not recorded which). This receptor was identified in a woman in her 30s who had been exposed to COVID-19. V is TRBV2 and J is TRBJ2-7, with D unclear. The CDR3 sequence is CASSDLTFRSYEQYF. For the CDR3, the DNA is TGTGCCAGCAGTGATCTTACTTTTCGCTCCTACGAGCAGTACTTC.